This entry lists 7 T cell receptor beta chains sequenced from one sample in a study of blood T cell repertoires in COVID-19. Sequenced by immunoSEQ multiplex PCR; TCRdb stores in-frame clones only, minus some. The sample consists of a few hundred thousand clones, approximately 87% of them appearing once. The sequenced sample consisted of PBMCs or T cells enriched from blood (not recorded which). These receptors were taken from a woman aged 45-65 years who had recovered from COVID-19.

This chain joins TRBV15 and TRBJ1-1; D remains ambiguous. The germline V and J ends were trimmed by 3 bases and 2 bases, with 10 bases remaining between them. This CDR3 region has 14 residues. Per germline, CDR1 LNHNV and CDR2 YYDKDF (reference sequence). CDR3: CATSSPSGNTEAFF. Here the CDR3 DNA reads TGTGCCACCAGCAGCCCCTCTGGCAACACTGAAGCTTTCTTT.

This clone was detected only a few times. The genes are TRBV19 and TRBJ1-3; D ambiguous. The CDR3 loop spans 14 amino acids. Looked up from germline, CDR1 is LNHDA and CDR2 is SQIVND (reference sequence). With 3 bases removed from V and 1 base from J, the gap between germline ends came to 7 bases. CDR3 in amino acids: CASSMRESGNTIYF. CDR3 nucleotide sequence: TGTGCCAGTAGTATGCGGGAGTCTGGAAACACCATATATTTT.

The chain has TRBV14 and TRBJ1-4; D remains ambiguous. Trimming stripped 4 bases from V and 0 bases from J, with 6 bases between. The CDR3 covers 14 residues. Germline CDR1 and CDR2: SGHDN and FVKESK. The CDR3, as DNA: TGTGCCAGCAGCCTTACATCAACTAATGAAAAACTGTTTTTT. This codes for CASSLTSTNEKLFF.

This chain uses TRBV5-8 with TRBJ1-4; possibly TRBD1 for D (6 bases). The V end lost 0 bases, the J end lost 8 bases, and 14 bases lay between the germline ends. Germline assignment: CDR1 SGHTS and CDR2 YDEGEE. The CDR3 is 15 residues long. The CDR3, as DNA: TGTGCCAGCAGCTTGGCTGAGACAGGATACGAAAAACTGTTTTTT. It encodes CASSLAETGYEKLFF.

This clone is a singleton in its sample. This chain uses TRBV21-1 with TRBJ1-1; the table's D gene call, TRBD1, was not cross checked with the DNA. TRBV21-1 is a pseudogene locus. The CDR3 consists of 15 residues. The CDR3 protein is CASSLQGQGVTEAFF. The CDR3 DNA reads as TGTGCCAGCAGCCTGCAGGGACAGGGGGTCACTGAAGCTTTCTTT.

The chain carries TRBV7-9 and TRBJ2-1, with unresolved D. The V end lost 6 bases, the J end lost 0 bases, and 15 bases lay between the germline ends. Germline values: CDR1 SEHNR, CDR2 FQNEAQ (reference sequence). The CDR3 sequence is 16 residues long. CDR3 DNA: TGTGCCAGCAGTCCTAATACAGTTAGCTCCTACAATGAGCAGTTCTTC. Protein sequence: CASSPNTVSSYNEQFF.

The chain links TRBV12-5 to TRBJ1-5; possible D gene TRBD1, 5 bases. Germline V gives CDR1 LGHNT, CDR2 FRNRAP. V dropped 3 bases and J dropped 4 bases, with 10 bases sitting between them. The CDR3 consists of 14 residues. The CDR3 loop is CASGFSGANQPQHF. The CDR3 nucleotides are TGTGCTAGTGGTTTTAGCGGGGCAAATCAGCCCCAGCATTTT.